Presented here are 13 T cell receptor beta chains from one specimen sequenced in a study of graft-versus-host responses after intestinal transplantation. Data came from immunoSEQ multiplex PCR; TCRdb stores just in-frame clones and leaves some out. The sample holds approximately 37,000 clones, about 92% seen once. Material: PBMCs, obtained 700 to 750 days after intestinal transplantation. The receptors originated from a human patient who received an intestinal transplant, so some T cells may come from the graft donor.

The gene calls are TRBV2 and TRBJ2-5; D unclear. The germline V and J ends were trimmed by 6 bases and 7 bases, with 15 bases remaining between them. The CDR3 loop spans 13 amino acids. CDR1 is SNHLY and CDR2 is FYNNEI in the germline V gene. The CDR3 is CASRPDPSRTQYF. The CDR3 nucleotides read TGTGCCAGCAGGCCGGACCCGAGTCGGACCCAGTACTTC.

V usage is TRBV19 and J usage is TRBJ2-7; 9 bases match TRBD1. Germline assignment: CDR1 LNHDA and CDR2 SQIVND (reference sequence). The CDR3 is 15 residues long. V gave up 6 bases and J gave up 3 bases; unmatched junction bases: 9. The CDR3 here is CASSPGQGVFYEQYF. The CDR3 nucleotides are TGTGCCAGTAGCCCGGGACAGGGTGTATTCTACGAGCAGTACTTC.

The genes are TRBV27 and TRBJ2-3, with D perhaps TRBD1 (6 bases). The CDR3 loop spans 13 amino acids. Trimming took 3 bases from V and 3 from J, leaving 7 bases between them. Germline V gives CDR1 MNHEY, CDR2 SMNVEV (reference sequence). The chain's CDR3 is CASSFQGTDTQYF. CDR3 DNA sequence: TGTGCCAGCAGTTTCCAGGGGACAGATACGCAGTATTTT.

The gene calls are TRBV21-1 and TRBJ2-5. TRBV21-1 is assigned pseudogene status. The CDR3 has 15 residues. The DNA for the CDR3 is TGTGCCAGCAGCAATGGTAGGGCCTTTAAGGAGACCCAGTACTTC. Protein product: CASSNGRAFKETQYF.

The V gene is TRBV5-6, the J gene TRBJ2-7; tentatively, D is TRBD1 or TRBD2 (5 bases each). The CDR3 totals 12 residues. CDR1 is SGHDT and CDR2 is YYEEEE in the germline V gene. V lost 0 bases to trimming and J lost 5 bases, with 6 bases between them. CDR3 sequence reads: CASSLVGDEQYF. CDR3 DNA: TGTGCCAGCAGCTTGGTGGGGGACGAGCAGTACTTC.

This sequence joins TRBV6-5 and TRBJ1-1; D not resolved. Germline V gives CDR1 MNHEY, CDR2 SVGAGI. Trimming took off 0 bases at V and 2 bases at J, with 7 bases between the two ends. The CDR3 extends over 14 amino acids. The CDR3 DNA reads TGTGCCAGCAGTTACTCGGCTCCAAACACTGAAGCTTTCTTT. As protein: CASSYSAPNTEAFF.

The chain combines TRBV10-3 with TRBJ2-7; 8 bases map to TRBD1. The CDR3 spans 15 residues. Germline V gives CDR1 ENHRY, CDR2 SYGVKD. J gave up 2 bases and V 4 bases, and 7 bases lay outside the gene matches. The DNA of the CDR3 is TGTGCCATCAGTGGAGGACAGGGTCGCACCTACGAGCAGTACTTC. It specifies CAISGGQGRTYEQYF.

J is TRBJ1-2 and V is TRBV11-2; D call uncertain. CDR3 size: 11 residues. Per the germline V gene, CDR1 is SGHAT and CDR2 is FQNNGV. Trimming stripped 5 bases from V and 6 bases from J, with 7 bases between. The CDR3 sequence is CASSGTDGYTF. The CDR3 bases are TGTGCCAGCAGCGGCACGGATGGCTACACCTTC.

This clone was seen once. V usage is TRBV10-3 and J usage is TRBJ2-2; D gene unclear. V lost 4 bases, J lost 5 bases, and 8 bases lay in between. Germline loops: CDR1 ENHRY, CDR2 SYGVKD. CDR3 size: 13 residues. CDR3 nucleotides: TGTGCCATCAGTGGAAGTTCTACCGGGGAGCTGTTTTTT. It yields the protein CAISGSSTGELFF.

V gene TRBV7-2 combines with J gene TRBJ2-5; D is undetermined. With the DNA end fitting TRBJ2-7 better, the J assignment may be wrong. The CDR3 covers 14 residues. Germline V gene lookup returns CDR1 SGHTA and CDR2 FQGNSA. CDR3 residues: CASSLVGSSYEQYF. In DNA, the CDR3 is TGTGCCAGCAGCTTAGTGGGTAGCTCCTACGAGCAGTACTTC.

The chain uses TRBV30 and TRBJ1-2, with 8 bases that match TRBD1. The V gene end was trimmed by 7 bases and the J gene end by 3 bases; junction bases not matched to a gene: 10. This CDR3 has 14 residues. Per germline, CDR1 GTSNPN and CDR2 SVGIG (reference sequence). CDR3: CAYPFQGADYGYTF. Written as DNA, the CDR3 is TGTGCCTATCCTTTCCAGGGGGCTGACTATGGCTACACCTTC.

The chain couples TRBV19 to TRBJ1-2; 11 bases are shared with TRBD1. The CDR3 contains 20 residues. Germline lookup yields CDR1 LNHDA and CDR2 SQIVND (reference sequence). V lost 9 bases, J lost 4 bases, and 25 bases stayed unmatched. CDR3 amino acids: CASTNQSVWDRGKRGYGYTF. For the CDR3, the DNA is TGTGCCAGCACAAACCAATCCGTGTGGGACAGGGGGAAACGGGGCTATGGCTACACCTTC.

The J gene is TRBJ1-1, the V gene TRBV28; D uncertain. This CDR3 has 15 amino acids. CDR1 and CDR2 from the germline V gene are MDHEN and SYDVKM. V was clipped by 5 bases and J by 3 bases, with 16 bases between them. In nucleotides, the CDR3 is TGTGCCAGCAGTCCCCGGGCCCCTCGGGACACTGAAGCTTTCTTT. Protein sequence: CASSPRAPRDTEAFF.